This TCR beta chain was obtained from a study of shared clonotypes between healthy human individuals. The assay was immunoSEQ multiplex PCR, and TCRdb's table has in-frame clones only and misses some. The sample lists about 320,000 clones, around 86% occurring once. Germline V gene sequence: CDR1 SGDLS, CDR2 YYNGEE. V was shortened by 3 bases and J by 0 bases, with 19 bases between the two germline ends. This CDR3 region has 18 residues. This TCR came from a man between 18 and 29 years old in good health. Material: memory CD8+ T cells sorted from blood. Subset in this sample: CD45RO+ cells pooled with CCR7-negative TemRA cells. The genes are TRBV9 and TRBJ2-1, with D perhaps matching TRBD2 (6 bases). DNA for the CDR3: TGTGCCAGCAGCGGGGCCCTACTAGCTGCTAGCTCCTACAATGAGCAGTTCTTC. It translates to CASSGALLAASSYNEQFF.